In its sample, the clone carrying this TCR beta chain was seen once. The antigen remains unidentified. This specimen comes from a study of persistence of HIV-infected CD4 T cells. Study as a whole: Anti-CD3/anti-CD28 stimulation activated a higher proportion of cells than antigen stimulation, with lower memory fraction.

Sequencing used immunoSEQ version 4 in survey mode. Generated by immunoSEQ multiplex PCR, the TCRdb table keeps only in-frame clones and is missing some. The sample includes about 47,000 clones, approximately 89% seen only once; the top ten take 1.8%. Cells were stimulated nonspecifically with anti-CD3/anti-CD28 magnetic beads. Sorting of responding CD4+ T cells relied on upregulated CD40 ligand together with CD69. Per the germline V gene, CDR1 is SGHNT and CDR2 is YENEEA. This CDR3 is 15 amino acids long. V lost 5 bases, J lost 1 base, and 4 bases stayed unmatched. General observations from the study: Degenerate expanded CDR3beta sequences were enriched among CMV- and Gag-responding cells. TCR oligoclonality correlated with proviral oligoclonality in the same sorted populations. TCRbeta richness was lower in CMV- and Gag-responding cells than in anti-CD3/anti-CD28-responding cells.

This TCR came from an adult man with HIV who was CMV-seropositive. Sequencing used CD4+ T cells sorted from PBMCs after approximately 19-hour stimulation, obtained from a patient who received antiretroviral therapy. The chain links TRBV11-3 to TRBJ2-2; 7 bases line up with TRBD1. The CDR3 spells CASSPRQGNTGELFF. The CDR3 DNA is TGTGCCAGCAGCCCGAGACAGGGGAACACCGGGGAGCTGTTTTTT.